The 8 T cell receptor beta chains reported below all come from one sample, sequenced in a study of T cell changes during pregnancy in multiple sclerosis (dated by TCRdb to about 2019). Library method: the immunoSEQ multiplex PCR assay. Sourced from immuneACCESS, this table was stored by TCRdb with only in-frame sequences that have V and J called. A share of the clones is absent; for the studies checked, an unresolved V gene accounts for under half, and the remainder has no known explanation. Here the sample has over 100,000 clones; about 93% occur a single time. Together, the top ten hold more than 1.5% of the sample. Sequencing used peripheral blood, obtained in the third trimester of pregnancy. These receptors were taken from a female donor with multiple sclerosis, enrolled in a pregnancy study.

The chain has TRBV7-2 and TRBJ1-1, with 8 bases identical to TRBD1. Germline V gene data show CDR1 as SGHTA and CDR2 as FQGNSA. The CDR3 runs 14 residues. V shed 4 bases and J 3 bases; nucleotides not matched to a gene: 4. The CDR3 nucleotides read TGTGCCAGCAGCTACAGGGGGAAGGACACTGAAGCTTTCTTT. Protein product: CASSYRGKDTEAFF. Filled out from reference TRBV7-2 and TRBJ1-1, the complete variable domain reads GAGVSQSPSNKVTEKGKDVELRCDPISGHTALYWYRQSLGQGLEFLIYFQGNSAPDKSGLPSDRFSAERTGGSVSTLTIQRTQQEDSAVYLCASSYRGKDTEAFFGQGTRLTVV.

The chain combines TRBV30 with TRBJ1-1, with D perhaps matching TRBD1 (5 bases). Germline loops: CDR1 GTSNPN, CDR2 SVGIG (reference sequence). The CDR3 spans 11 residues. Trimming took 0 bases from V and 11 from J, leaving 10 bases between them. This CDR3 reads CAWSVTRDAFF. CDR3 DNA sequence: TGTGCCTGGAGTGTAACCAGGGATGCTTTCTTT. The whole variable domain, filled in from reference TRBV30 and TRBJ1-1, reads SQTIHQWPATLVQPVGSPLSLECTVEGTSNPNLYWYRQAAGRGLQLLFYSVGIGQISSEVPQNLSASRPQDRQFILSSKKLLLSDSGFYLCAWSVTRDAFFGQGTRLTVV.

On this clone: The sample contains more than one DNA sequence encoding this CDR3. The rearrangement uses TRBV9 and TRBJ2-5; TRBD1 agrees at 7 bases. CDR1 and CDR2 (germline): SGDLS, YYNGEE. V shed 0 bases and J 5 bases; nucleotides not matched to a gene: 7. This CDR3 region has 15 residues. CDR3 sequence reads: CASSVGRGQRETQYF. CDR3 coding DNA: TGTGCCAGCAGCGTAGGAAGGGGGCAGCGGGAGACCCAGTACTTC.

In DNA, the CDR3 is TGTGCCAGCAGTGAAAGACAGGGGGGTGAAAAACTGTTTTTT. Encoded protein: CASSERQGGEKLFF. V gene TRBV2 combines with J gene TRBJ1-4; TRBD1 matches 9 bases. This CDR3 has 14 amino acids. Germline trimming cut 2 bases from V and 7 bases from J; bases unmatched to any gene: 2. Germline CDR1 is SNHLY and CDR2 is FYNNEI. The whole variable domain, filled in from reference TRBV2 and TRBJ1-4, reads EPEVTQTPSHQVTQMGQEVILRCVPISNHLYFYWYRQILGQKVEFLVSFYNNEISEKSEIFDDQFSVERPDGSNFTLKIRSTKLEDSAMYFCASSERQGGEKLFFGSGTQLSVL.

This rearrangement joins TRBV7-9 to TRBJ2-1, with TRBD2 identical over 9 bases. Germline V gene lookup returns CDR1 SEHNR and CDR2 FQNEAQ (reference sequence). The CDR3 spans 16 residues. Losses at the gene ends were 2 bases for V and 6 bases for J; bases not matched to a gene: 8. The CDR3 sequence is CASSLTRGLAFNEQFF. In DNA, the CDR3 is TGTGCCAGCAGCTTAACCCGAGGACTAGCGTTCAATGAGCAGTTCTTC.

The chain carries TRBV19 and TRBJ1-5; 7 bases line up with TRBD1. With 7 bases clipped from V and 3 bases from J, the junction kept 9 bases outside the gene matches. Germline CDR1 is LNHDA and CDR2 is SQIVND (reference sequence). The CDR3 extends over 15 amino acids. DNA for the CDR3: TGTGCCAGTACCCGACAGGGTCCCACCAATCAGCCCCAGCATTTT. This gives the protein CASTRQGPTNQPQHF.

The chain joins TRBV30 to TRBJ1-6, with TRBD1 as a possible D gene (5 bases). Trimming took 1 base from V and 6 from J, leaving 13 bases between them. This CDR3 spans 15 amino acids. The germline gives CDR1 GTSNPN, CDR2 SVGIG (reference sequence). DNA for the CDR3: TGTGCCTGGAGTGCAGGGTCCTATTCTAATTCACCCCTCCACTTT. This codes for CAWSAGSYSNSPLHF.

The CDR3 DNA sequence: TGTGCCAGTAGTGGTTGGGACACTGAAAAACTGTTTTTT. Translating it yields CASSGWDTEKLFF. This sequence joins TRBV19 and TRBJ1-4; D perhaps matches TRBD1 (6 bases). The CDR3 runs 13 residues. Between the trimmed V and J ends, which lost 5 bases and 7 bases, there was a span of 11 bases. CDR1 and CDR2 from the germline V gene are LNHDA and SQIVND (reference sequence).